Below, 15 T cell receptor beta chains from the same sample are listed, as sequenced in a study of identical twins (dated by TCRdb to 2016 to 2017). Library preparation used 5' RACE. TCRdb names Illumina HiSeq 2000 as the instrument used. TCRdb reprocessing: public reads trimmed at Q25 with fastp, clones called with MiXCR, in-frame beta chains kept. Entries are consolidated by CDR3 protein sequence, retaining the most common genes and DNA. The sample table holds around 95,000 distinct CDR3 sequences, of which 5.9% were seen once. The ten most abundant clones make up about 12% of the sample. Sequencing was carried out using memory T cells sorted from blood. The cell subset or site label here, explained by the study, means: CD45RO+ enriched T cells. The receptors come from a woman in her 50s in good health.

This clonotype has ten or more counts. J is TRBJ2-2 and V is TRBV20-1; D is ambiguous. The V end was cut by 6 bases, the J end by 7 bases, with 12 bases between. CDR3 length: 12 amino acids. Germline V CDR1 and CDR2: DFQATT, SNEGSKA (reference sequence). CDR3 nucleotide sequence: TGCAGTGCCGGCCAACCAGGCGGGGAGCTGTTTTTT. This codes for CSAGQPGGELFF.

This clonotype was seen ten or more times. The rearrangement uses TRBV11-2 and TRBJ2-7, with D hard to call. V was pared by 5 bases and J by 3 bases, with 23 bases between. The CDR3 totals 17 residues. Germline-derived CDR1 and CDR2 are SGHAT and FQNNGV. CDR3 protein: CASSRNGFRRPNYEQYF. The CDR3 DNA follows: TGTGCCAGCAGCCGTAACGGTTTCCGGCGGCCAAACTACGAGCAGTACTTC.

This clonotype occurred many times. The J gene is TRBJ2-5, the V gene TRBV12-3 or TRBV12-4; D could derive from TRBD1 or TRBD2 (6 bases each). The CDR3 totals 14 residues. Trimming cost V 2 bases and J 5 bases, with 12 bases left between them. The CDR3 protein is CASSLRGGGETQYF. CDR3 DNA: TGTGCCAGCAGTTTACGTGGAGGGGGGGAGACCCAGTACTTC.

This clonotype has a count of ten or more. The chain combines TRBV29-1 with TRBJ2-7; D unclear. CDR1 and CDR2 (germline): SQVTM, ANQGSEA. The CDR3 runs 13 residues. Trimming shortened V by 0 bases and J by 3 bases, and 9 bases separated the two germline ends. The CDR3 reads CSVEDPEHYEQYF. Here the CDR3 DNA reads TGCAGCGTTGAAGATCCTGAACACTACGAGCAGTACTTC.

The rearrangement joins TRBV5-1 to TRBJ2-2, with D unresolved. This CDR3 is built from 12 residues. Germline V gene sequence: CDR1 SGHRS, CDR2 YFSETQ. V gave up 5 bases and J gave up 3 bases, with 5 bases separating them. In nucleotides, the CDR3 is TGCGCCAGCAGATGGGACACCGGGGAGCTGTTTTTT. Protein product: CASRWDTGELFF.

The table lists this clonotype with many counts. The gene calls are TRBV20-1 and TRBJ2-7; unclear D gene. The CDR3 totals 13 residues. Germline CDR1 is DFQATT and CDR2 is SNEGSKA (reference sequence). Trimming removed 7 bases at V and 0 bases at J, with 13 bases between. The CDR3 nucleotides read TGCAGTGGAACCTCTTTCCCCTCCTACGAGCAGTACGTC. It yields the protein CSGTSFPSYEQYV.

The sample holds many counts of this clonotype. The rearrangement links TRBV5-1 to TRBJ2-2; 7 bases agree with TRBD1. Germline loops: CDR1 SGHRS, CDR2 YFSETQ. With V trimmed by 7 bases and J by 2 bases, 8 bases remained unmatched. This CDR3 has 15 residues. This CDR3 reads CASAGTAINTGELFF. The CDR3 region has the DNA TGCGCCAGCGCCGGGACAGCAATCAACACCGGGGAGCTGTTTTTT.

This clonotype came up many times. This chain connects TRBV29-1 to TRBJ1-2; D might be TRBD1 (5 bases). V lost 7 bases and J lost 8, with 23 bases in between. The length of the CDR3 is 14 residues. CDR1 and CDR2 (germline): SQVTM, ANQGSEA. The CDR3 bases are TGCAGCGCCTTAATCGCCCGGGCGGGGCTAGGCTACACCTTC. Protein sequence: CSALIARAGLGYTF.

This clonotype was observed many times. J is TRBJ2-5 and V is TRBV15, with D perhaps matching TRBD2 (6 bases). Germline V gene lookup returns CDR1 LNHNV and CDR2 YYDKDF (reference sequence). Trimming cost V 6 bases and J 4 bases, with 9 bases left between them. The CDR3 length is 12 residues. The CDR3 protein is CATSWGGETQYF. DNA for the CDR3: TGTGCCACCAGTTGGGGAGGAGAGACCCAGTACTTC.

The CDR3 DNA follows: TGTGCCAGCACCCCGGGGGCTAGCGGGAGTGTGGAGACCCAGTACTTC. The encoded protein is CASTPGASGSVETQYF. The rearrangement uses TRBV11-2 and TRBJ2-5; 10 nucleotides align to TRBD2. Looked up from germline, CDR1 is SGHAT and CDR2 is FQNNGV. V shed 7 bases and J 5 bases; nucleotides not matched to a gene: 13. The CDR3 length is 16 residues. Filled out from reference TRBV11-2 and TRBJ2-5, the complete variable domain reads EAGVAQSPRYKIIEKRQSVAFWCNPISGHATLYWYQQILGQGPKLLIQFQNNGVVDDSQLPKDRFSAERLKGVDSTLKIQPAKLEDSAVYLCASTPGASGSVETQYFGPGTRLLVL.

This clonotype was seen at least ten times. V is TRBV12-3 or TRBV12-4 and J is TRBJ2-2, with TRBD2 matching 8 bases. The CDR3 totals 18 residues. With V trimmed by 7 bases and J by 0 bases, 13 bases remained unmatched. The CDR3, as DNA: TGTGCCAGCACCGGAGCGGGAGTCGGACTACCGAACACCGGGGAGCTGTTTTTT. Its protein is CASTGAGVGLPNTGELFF.

This clonotype was seen ten or more times. The chain employs TRBV10-2 and TRBJ2-7; TRBD1 agrees at 12 bases. The CDR3 has 17 residues. Germline CDR1 WSHSY, CDR2 SAAADI. V gave up 2 bases and J gave up 5 bases; unmatched junction bases: 10. The CDR3 reads CASSEPVGGTGGNEQYF. The DNA of the CDR3 is TGCGCCAGCAGTGAGCCGGTAGGCGGGACAGGGGGCAACGAGCAGTACTTC.

This clonotype was detected ten times or more. The rearrangement joins TRBV5-1 to TRBJ2-1, with a weak D call TRBD2 (6 bases). The length of the CDR3 is 14 residues. Deletions cut 5 bases from V and 5 bases from J, with 14 bases between. In germline, CDR1 is SGHRS, CDR2 YFSETQ. CDR3: CASRSGTRNNEQFF. In DNA form, the CDR3 reads TGCGCCAGCAGATCCGGGACTCGGAACAATGAGCAGTTCTTC.

To note about this clonotype: A much larger clone is a single base away; this may be a read error. The genes are TRBV7-8 and TRBJ2-3, with 9 bases fitting TRBD1. The CDR3 length is 22 residues. Germline assignment: CDR1 SGHVS and CDR2 FQNEAQ. The V gene end was trimmed by 4 bases and the J gene end by 7 bases; junction bases not matched to a gene: 30. The CDR3 DNA is TGTGCCAGCAGCTCTAACCCACGGGGACAGGGTAGATTAGTGGGTCGGGCCCATACGCAGTATTTT. This codes for CASSSNPRGQGRLVGRAHTQYF.

The table lists this clonotype with many counts. The V and J genes are TRBV18 and TRBJ2-4, with TRBD1 matching 7 bases. Germline CDR1 reads KGHSH; CDR2 reads LQKENI. V was clipped by 3 bases and J by 6 bases; unmatched bases: 5. The CDR3 loop spans 14 amino acids. The CDR3 coding sequence is TGTGCCAGCTCACCTCCGGGACAGCCAAACATTCAGTACTTC. This encodes CASSPPGQPNIQYF. The entire variable domain, with the rest obtained from reference TRBV18 and TRBJ2-4, is as follows: NAGVMQNPRHLVRRRGQEARLRCSPMKGHSHVYWYRQLPEEGLKFMVYLQKENIIDESGMPKERFSAEFPKEGPSILRIQQVVRGDSAAYFCASSPPGQPNIQYFGAGTRLSVL.